This T cell receptor beta chain comes out of a study of T cell changes during pregnancy in multiple sclerosis. The germline V gene encodes CDR1 LGHNA and CDR2 YSLEER. This CDR3 spans 15 amino acids. Deletions cut 0 bases from V and 2 bases from J, with 11 bases between. Method: immunoSEQ multiplex PCR; TCRdb's copy keeps in-frame clones and lacks some. The repertoire holds more than 55,000 clones, 90% to 95% seen once, with just over 2.5% in the top ten. This clone was seen only once. The source of this sequence is a female donor with multiple sclerosis, enrolled in a pregnancy study. The chain couples TRBV4-3 to TRBJ2-7; possible D gene TRBD1, 6 bases. Material: CD8+ T cells from peripheral blood mononuclear cells, obtained after pregnancy. Written as DNA, the CDR3 is TGCGCCAGCAGCCAAGATCGGACAGACGCCTACGAGCAGTACTTC. Its protein product is CASSQDRTDAYEQYF.